These T cell receptor beta chains were read from a single sample in a study of PD-1 blockade in classical Hodgkin lymphoma. Using immunoSEQ multiplex PCR, the repertoire was profiled, and TCRdb retains in-frame clones only, with some absent. The sample holds 3,000 or so clones, around 63% seen once. The sequencing used CD8+ T cells from blood, collected at baseline. These receptors were collected from a human donor with classical Hodgkin lymphoma. CDR3s include the opening cysteine and the closing phenylalanine or tryptophan. Each record gives: V gene, J gene, clone size, CDR3 length, D gene, CDR3 protein, CDR3 DNA. The D gene is left open where the match is weak. Not all rows give a size; the values are once, few, many and, for expanded clones, a class.

TRBV7-6	TRBJ2-4	.	17	TRBD2	CASSPFFSGSDKNIQYF	TGTGCCAGCAGTCCATTTTTTAGCGGGAGTGACAAAAACATTCAGTACTTC
TRBV27	TRBJ2-4	.	16	TRBD1	CASTSRQGATKNIQYF	TGTGCCAGCACCTCACGACAGGGGGCGACCAAAAACATTCAGTACTTC
TRBV5-5	TRBJ2-7	.	15	.	CASSPATGFSYEQYF	TGTGCCAGCAGCCCGGCGACAGGATTCTCCTACGAGCAGTACTTC
TRBV4-1	TRBJ1-4	.	18	TRBD1	CASSQDPGTGGTNEKLFF	TGCGCCAGCAGCCAAGACCCCGGGACAGGGGGAACTAATGAAAAACTGTTTTTT
TRBV19	TRBJ2-3	.	16	.	CASSDRAGASTDTQYF	TGTGCCAGTAGCGACCGGGCAGGGGCCAGCACAGATACGCAGTATTTT
TRBV6-1	TRBJ2-3	few	19	.	CASSEAFLQGSWYIDTQYF	TGTGCCAGCAGTGAAGCGTTTCTTCAGGGGAGTTGGTACATAGATACGCAGTATTTT
TRBV27	TRBJ2-2	.	13	.	CASRRANTGELFF	TGTGCCAGCAGGCGAGCGAACACCGGGGAGCTGTTTTTT
TRBV28	TRBJ2-7	.	14	TRBD1	CASTWGDRGYEQYF	TGTGCCAGCACCTGGGGGGACAGGGGCTACGAGCAGTACTTC
TRBV28	TRBJ2-1	.	14	TRBD2	CASTWGSGRNEQFF	TGTGCCAGCACCTGGGGTAGCGGGAGGAATGAGCAGTTCTTC
TRBV5-1	TRBJ2-1	.	11	.	CASSYGTEQFF	TGCGCCAGCAGCTATGGGACTGAGCAGTTCTTC
TRBV5-6	TRBJ2-6	.	15	TRBD1	CASSLGQPGANVLTF	TGTGCCAGCAGCCTGGGACAGCCTGGGGCCAACGTCCTGACTTTC
TRBV5-6	TRBJ1-4	.	14	.	CASSFGRINEKLFF	TGTGCCAGCAGCTTTGGTCGGATTAATGAAAAACTGTTTTTT
TRBV6-6	TRBJ2-2	.	14	.	CASSLQDNTGELFF	TGTGCCAGCAGTTTACAGGACAACACCGGGGAGCTGTTTTTT
TRBV5-1	TRBJ2-1	.	14	TRBD1	CASRSTGQGNEQFF	TGCGCCAGCAGATCCACGGGACAGGGAAATGAGCAGTTCTTC
TRBV5-4	TRBJ2-1	.	14	TRBD2	CASSPRTSGNEQFF	TGTGCCAGCAGCCCTCGGACTAGCGGCAATGAGCAGTTCTTC
TRBV2	TRBJ1-1	.	13	.	CASSEGRGTEAFF	TGTGCCAGCAGTGAAGGGAGGGGCACTGAAGCTTTCTTT
TRBV6-5	TRBJ1-1	.	13	.	CASSYGGAGEAFF	TGTGCCAGCAGTTACGGGGGGGCGGGGGAAGCTTTCTTT